This TCR beta chain was obtained from a study of T cell responses to AZD1222 COVID-19 vaccine. Whole-study context: It was second doses at about 4 or about 12 weeks that were pooled. Study-wide results and limits: Donors were chiefly white British, with a greater number of females, and clonal diversity was perhaps underestimated.

Here immunoSEQ multiplex PCR was the method, and the copy in TCRdb shows in-frame clones only, minus some. This table has under 110,000 clones, 70% to 90% appearing once. This clone was observed a few times. Its antigen is currently unknown. This TCR derives from an adult in good health. The sample consisted of peripheral blood, taken on day 0 of AZD1222 vaccination.

The CDR3 coding sequence is TGCAGCGTGGGGGACCTGAGGCGCGAGCAGTACTTC. This encodes CSVGDLRREQYF. The genes are TRBV29-1 and TRBJ2-7, with D perhaps given as TRBD1 or TRBD2 (5 bases each). The CDR3 is 12 amino acids. Trimming stripped 6 bases from V and 6 bases from J, with 15 bases between. Per the germline V gene, CDR1 is SQVTM and CDR2 is ANQGSEA.